This TCR beta chain was retrieved from a study of T cell responses to AZD1222 COVID-19 vaccine. For this clone: Its specificity is not known.

Here immunoSEQ multiplex PCR was the method, and the copy in TCRdb shows in-frame clones only, minus some. Counted here are about 110,000 clones, around nine tenths occurring once; the ten biggest clones make up around 3.3%. The CDR3 contains 18 residues. Germline CDR1 and CDR2: LGHDT and YNNKEL (reference sequence). Trimming took 2 bases from V and 0 from J, leaving 14 bases between them. Findings and limits, study-wide: The donor group comprised mostly white British people and more females; the analysis possibly underestimated clonal diversity. None of the repertoires were sampled until the peak T cell response had passed. Elevations in Spike-specific TCR breadth and depth followed administration of two AZD1222 doses.

Sequenced material: peripheral blood, taken on day 0 of MenACWY control vaccination. This chain connects TRBV3-1 (or the pseudogene TRBV3-2) to TRBJ1-6; D might be TRBD1 (6 bases). This TCR came from an adult in good health. The CDR3 bases are TGTGCCAGCAGCCAACGTGAGCAGGGGAGCTCCTATAATTCACCCCTCCACTTT. Amino acid sequence: CASSQREQGSSYNSPLHF.